The rows below give T cell receptor beta chains drawn from one sample of a study of cytomegalovirus exposure and HLA in healthy donors. Measured with immunoSEQ multiplex PCR; TCRdb has only the in-frame clones, and not every one. There are about 140,000 clones in the sample; about 82% occur only once, and approximately 3.6% lies in the top ten. Input material: PBMCs. These receptors were taken from a male donor in good health and CMV-seronegative. CDR3s include the opening cysteine and the closing phenylalanine or tryptophan. The D gene is left open where the match is weak. Expanded clones get a size class; other rows say once, few or many, or leave the size out.

J gene,CDR3 length,V gene,clone size,D gene,CDR3 protein,CDR3 DNA
TRBJ2-7,13,TRBV5-1,-,-,CASQQGVGYEQYF,TGCGCCAGCCAACAGGGTGTAGGGTACGAGCAGTACTTC
TRBJ1-2,17,TRBV19,-,TRBD1,CACSGQGGSVGNYGYTF,TGTGCCTGTAGCGGACAGGGCGGTAGTGTTGGGAACTATGGCTACACCTTC
TRBJ2-4,16,TRBV28,-,TRBD1,CASSFRTGTERNIQYF,TGTGCCAGCAGTTTCCGAACCGGGACAGAAAGAAACATTCAGTACTTC
TRBJ2-7,18,TRBV4-2,-,TRBD2,CASSQEPAGGLSSYEQYF,TGTGCCAGCAGCCAAGAACCCGCGGGAGGCCTCTCAAGCTACGAGCAGTACTTC
TRBJ1-1,16,TRBV15,-,-,CATSRGREGENTEAFF,TGTGCCACCAGCAGAGGGAGGGAGGGAGAGAACACTGAAGCTTTCTTT
TRBJ2-3,16,TRBV6-6,once,-,CASRDRTMKSTDTQYF,TGTGCCAGCAGAGACCGGACAATGAAAAGCACAGATACGCAGTATTTT
TRBJ1-1,14,TRBV19,once,-,CASTLGRGSTEAFF,TGTGCCAGTACTCTAGGTAGGGGGTCCACTGAAGCTTTCTTT
TRBJ2-7,13,TRBV6-5,-,TRBD1,CASSSPDRYEQYF,TGTGCCAGCAGTTCCCCGGACAGGTACGAGCAGTACTTC
TRBJ2-7,13,TRBV7-6,once,-,CASSPDISYEQYF,TGTGCCAGCAGTCCGGACATCTCCTACGAGCAGTACTTC
TRBJ1-2,15,TRBV7-2,-,-,CASSLQGTLSYGYTF,TGTGCCAGCAGCTTACAGGGAACCCTCTCCTATGGCTACACCTTC
TRBJ2-2,19,TRBV27,-,TRBD2,CASSPGTSVRRGNTGELFF,TGTGCCAGCAGTCCCGGGACTAGCGTCCGGAGGGGAAACACCGGGGAGCTGTTTTTT
TRBJ1-4,15,TRBV7-9,-,TRBD1,CASSSAWTGGGKLFF,TGTGCCAGCAGCTCTGCGTGGACAGGGGGCGGAAAACTGTTTTTT
TRBJ2-3,14,TRBV13,-,-,CASKERGLSDTQYF,TGTGCCAGCAAAGAAAGGGGATTATCAGATACGCAGTATTTT
TRBJ2-7,15,TRBV29-1,few,TRBD2,CSVVGLAGSSYEQYF,TGCAGCGTGGTGGGACTAGCGGGTTCCTCCTACGAGCAGTACTTC
TRBJ2-7,14,TRBV2,-,-,CASSVGGSSYEQYF,TGTGCCAGCAGTGTCGGCGGGTCCTCCTACGAGCAGTACTTC
TRBJ2-5,16,TRBV11-2,few,-,CASSLASLGLSETQYF,TGTGCCAGCAGCTTAGCCTCACTGGGACTGTCGGAGACCCAGTACTTC
TRBJ2-3,16,TRBV7-9,few,TRBD1,CASSLGQGVPADTQYF,TGTGCCAGCAGCTTGGGACAGGGGGTGCCGGCAGATACGCAGTATTTT
TRBJ1-5,15,TRBV7-3,-,-,CASSLTSGPWTAQHF,TGTGCCAGCAGCTTAACGTCAGGACCCTGGACAGCCCAGCATTTT
TRBJ2-5,13,TRBV18,-,-,CASSPIDQETQYF,TGTGCCAGCTCACCAATCGACCAAGAGACCCAGTACTTC
TRBJ2-5,14,TRBV7-2,-,-,CASSSSGMGETQYF,TGTGCCAGCAGCTCTTCCGGGATGGGGGAGACCCAGTACTTC
TRBJ2-7,16,TRBV1,-,-,CTSSQVPSGREDEQYF,TGCACCAGCAGCCAAGTCCCTAGCGGGAGGGAGGACGAGCAGTACTTC
TRBJ2-7,17,TRBV4-3,few,TRBD2,CASSQDRTSGGPLEQYF,TGCGCCAGCAGCCAAGATCGCACTAGCGGAGGCCCACTCGAGCAGTACTTC
TRBJ1-1,15,TRBV2,-,-,CASPIDRVVNTEAFF,TGTGCCAGCCCGATTGACAGAGTTGTGAACACTGAAGCTTTCTTT
TRBJ1-1,14,TRBV19,few,-,CASSFFGVGTEAFF,TGTGCCAGTAGCTTCTTCGGGGTGGGCACTGAAGCTTTCTTT
TRBJ2-7,12,TRBV19,-,-,CASSIGRGEQYF,TGTGCCAGTAGTATAGGCAGGGGCGAGCAGTACTTC
TRBJ2-7,15,TRBV6-5,-,-,CASRRQVGAFYEQYF,TGTGCCAGCAGACGCCAGGTGGGGGCTTTTTACGAGCAGTACTTC
TRBJ1-1,13,TRBV2,-,-,CASNHWGDTEAFF,TGTGCCAGCAACCATTGGGGGGACACTGAAGCTTTCTTT
TRBJ1-3,15,TRBV5-4,few,TRBD1,CASSWDRGYGNTIYF,TGTGCCAGCAGCTGGGACAGGGGTTATGGAAACACCATATATTTT
TRBJ2-3,15,TRBV15,-,TRBD2,CATSRGTSGWDTQYF,TGTGCCACCAGCAGAGGGACTAGCGGGTGGGATACGCAGTATTTT
TRBJ1-2,13,TRBV5-1,-,-,CASSLDSNYGYTF,TGCGCCAGCAGCTTGGACTCTAACTATGGCTACACCTTC
TRBJ1-5,15,TRBV19,-,-,CASSIAGQINQPQHF,TGTGCCAGTAGTATAGCCGGACAGATTAATCAGCCCCAGCATTTT
TRBJ1-5,16,TRBV5-8,few,TRBD1,CASSSGQGARQQPQHF,TGTGCCAGCAGCTCCGGACAGGGGGCTAGACAACAGCCCCAGCATTTT
TRBJ1-1,14,TRBV19,-,-,CASSEGGYYTEAFF,TGTGCCAGTAGTGAAGGGGGTTATTACACTGAAGCTTTCTTT
TRBJ1-3,16,TRBV4-2,-,TRBD1,CASRRDRGASGNTIYF,TGTGCCAGCAGGCGGGACAGGGGGGCATCTGGAAACACCATATATTTT
TRBJ2-2,15,TRBV7-3,-,TRBD1,CASSYRDRGTGELFF,TGTGCCAGCAGCTACAGGGACAGGGGAACCGGGGAGCTGTTTTTT
TRBJ1-5,15,TRBV7-2,-,TRBD1,CASNVQGAGNQPQHF,TGTGCCAGCAACGTACAGGGGGCGGGTAATCAGCCCCAGCATTTT
TRBJ2-7,12,TRBV5-1,-,TRBD1,CASSWDGQASTF,TGCGCCAGCAGCTGGGACGGACAGGCGTCGACCTTC
TRBJ2-1,10,TRBV30,-,TRBD2,CAWSGGGQFF,TGTGCCTGGAGTGGGGGGGGGCAGTTCTTC
TRBJ2-3,15,TRBV16,-,TRBD2,CASSQSGLATDTQYF,TGTGCCAGCAGCCAATCAGGACTAGCCACAGATACGCAGTATTTT
TRBJ1-2,12,TRBV7-8,-,-,CASSNRRGGYTF,TGTGCCAGCAGCAACCGAAGGGGAGGCTACACCTTC
TRBJ2-7,13,TRBV19,-,-,CASSIGLKYEQYF,TGTGCCAGTAGTATAGGTTTAAAATACGAGCAGTACTTC
TRBJ2-3,15,TRBV11-3,-,TRBD2,CASSPGGGTTDTQYF,TGTGCCAGCAGCCCTGGGGGAGGGACCACAGATACGCAGTATTTT